The next 17 T cell receptor beta chains were all read from a single sample in a study of T cells in Graves' hyperthyroidism and ophthalmopathy. Amplification yielded TCR beta CDR3 regions, with RNA transcripts as the source. TCR CDR3 underwent first-round RT-PCR with the HTBI primer set. TCRdb reprocessed the multiplex PCR reads via MiXCR and lists one record per CDR3 protein. The sample holds about 700,000 distinct CDR3 sequences; around 15% are singletons and the top ten take about 9.4%. Sequencing input: blood. All receptors come from a woman between 18 and 30 years old with Graves' hyperthyroidism.

V is TRBV12-3 or TRBV12-4 and J is TRBJ1-1; D is ambiguous. The CDR3 consists of 12 residues. V shed 2 bases and J shed 11 bases, with 12 bases lying between them. CDR3 in DNA: TGTGCCAGCAGTTTATCCAGTACACGGGCTTTCTTT. Its protein is CASSLSSTRAFF.

This clonotype came up many times. The chain couples TRBV6-2 or TRBV6-3 to TRBJ1-6; TRBD1 aligns across 9 bases. This CDR3 has 13 amino acids. CDR1 and CDR2 from the germline V gene are MNHEY and SVGEGT. V lost 6 bases, J lost 10 bases, and 4 bases stayed unmatched. This CDR3 reads CASRGQGESPLHF. In DNA form, the CDR3 reads TGTGCCAGCAGGGGACAGGGAGAATCACCCCTCCACTTT.

The rearrangement uses TRBV2 and TRBJ2-5, with D hard to call. Per the germline V gene, CDR1 is SNHLY and CDR2 is FYNNEI. The CDR3 is made up of 12 amino acids. V was clipped by 6 bases and J by 0 bases, with 5 bases between them. In DNA, the CDR3 is TGTGCCAGCAGGGAAAACCAAGAGACCCAGTACTTC. Translation gives CASRENQETQYF.

In this sample, this clonotype turned up many times. The genes are TRBV5-1 and TRBJ2-2; D is uncertain. Germline CDR1 SGHRS, CDR2 YFSETQ. The CDR3 loop spans 15 amino acids. Between the trimmed V and J ends, which lost 0 bases and 1 base, there was a span of 7 bases. CDR3 nucleotide sequence: TGCGCCAGCAGCTTGGGCCCGATGAACACCGGGGAGCTGTTTTTT. Its protein is CASSLGPMNTGELFF.

The table lists this clonotype with a few counts. V gene TRBV6-1 combines with J gene TRBJ2-7; D is unresolved. CDR1 and CDR2 from the germline V gene are MNHNS and SASEGT. The ends were cut back, 6 bases at V and 1 base at J, with 13 bases in the middle. This CDR3 has 14 residues. CDR3 DNA sequence: TGTGCCAGCAGGAGAGACGGGCCTTCCTACGAGCAGTACTTC. Protein: CASRRDGPSYEQYF.

In this sample, this clonotype turned up many times. CDR3 DNA sequence: TGTGCCAGCAGTTTATCGCGTGTCCTAGCGGGAGCTCACGAGCAGTACTTC. This gives the protein CASSLSRVLAGAHEQYF. The V call is TRBV27, the J call TRBJ2-7; 10 positions agree with TRBD2. With V trimmed by 0 bases and J by 5 bases, 10 bases remained unmatched. The CDR3 extends over 17 amino acids. From germline, CDR1 is MNHEY and CDR2 SMNVEV (reference sequence).

There are many counts of this clonotype. The chain is built from TRBV20-1 and TRBJ2-7, with D perhaps given as TRBD1 or TRBD2 (5 bases each). From germline, CDR1 is DFQATT and CDR2 SNEGSKA (reference sequence). The CDR3 contains 15 residues. Trimming cost V 6 bases and J 2 bases, with 20 bases left between them. Written as DNA, the CDR3 is TGCAGTGCCAGGGACGGAGGCATATCTCCCTACGAGCAGTACTTC. Translation gives CSARDGGISPYEQYF.

V and J are TRBV2 and TRBJ2-3; weak D call: TRBD2 (6 bases). Looked up from germline, CDR1 is SNHLY and CDR2 is FYNNEI. The CDR3 contains 16 residues. Trimming pared 0 bases from V and 5 bases from J, leaving 15 bases between. The CDR3 region is CASSEALAGPLDTQYF. The CDR3 nucleotides are TGTGCCAGCAGTGAAGCGCTTGCGGGACCGCTAGATACGCAGTATTTT.

This clonotype was seen only once. The chain is built from TRBV24-1 and TRBJ2-4; possible D gene TRBD1, 5 bases. The CDR3 length is 13 residues. The V end lost 7 bases, the J end lost 3 bases, and 9 bases lay between the germline ends. The germline V gene has CDR1 KGHDR and CDR2 SFDVKD. CDR3 nucleotide sequence: TGTGCCACCAGAGACAGCAGCAAAAACATTCAGTACTTC. Translated: CATRDSSKNIQYF.

The V call is TRBV6-2 or TRBV6-3, the J call TRBJ1-2, with D perhaps matching TRBD1 (6 bases). Trimming stripped 5 bases from V and 5 bases from J, with 12 bases between. The CDR3 extends over 13 amino acids. Germline CDR1 is MNHEY and CDR2 is SVGEGT. The CDR3 protein is CASSPQGLYGYTF. The CDR3 DNA is TGTGCCAGCAGTCCGCAGGGGCTATATGGCTACACCTTC.

This clonotype was observed many times. The chain combines TRBV27 with TRBJ2-7, with D perhaps matching TRBD1 (6 bases). The CDR3 is 16 residues long. Looked up from germline, CDR1 is MNHEY and CDR2 is SMNVEV (reference sequence). Trimming removed 4 bases at V and 5 bases at J, with 21 bases between. CDR3 protein: CASSSLTGQGNHEQYF. The DNA for the CDR3 is TGTGCCAGCAGTTCCCTTACTGGGCAGGGGAACCACGAGCAGTACTTC.

The gene calls are TRBV19 and TRBJ1-1; TRBD1 is a possible D gene (5 bases). The germline CDR1 and CDR2 sequences are LNHDA and SQIVND (reference sequence). CDR3 size: 14 residues. V lost 4 bases and J lost 5, with 14 bases in between. CDR3 region: CASSTHRDGTEAFF. Here the CDR3 DNA reads TGTGCCAGTAGTACCCACCGGGACGGGACTGAAGCTTTCTTT.

There are many counts of this clonotype. The rearrangement links TRBV12-3 or TRBV12-4 to TRBJ1-2; possible D gene TRBD1, 5 bases. Trimming stripped 3 bases from V and 2 bases from J, with 19 bases between. CDR3 size: 17 residues. Here the CDR3 DNA reads TGTGCCAGCAGTTTTGGGCCGGGACCGACCCTGAACTATGGCTACACCTTC. Encoded protein: CASSFGPGPTLNYGYTF.

The chain is built from TRBV28 and TRBJ2-1; TRBD1 or TRBD2 may be the D gene (6 bases each). The V end lost 4 bases, the J end lost 7 bases, and 20 bases lay between the germline ends. Germline V gene lookup returns CDR1 MDHEN and CDR2 SYDVKM. The CDR3 has 16 amino acids. This chain's CDR3 is CASSSPRGGTKNEQFF. The CDR3 DNA is TGTGCCAGCAGTTCCCCCCGAGGGGGGACGAAGAATGAGCAGTTCTTC.

This clonotype appeared many times. V and J are TRBV20-1 and TRBJ1-5, with 9 nucleotides matching TRBD1. The CDR3 loop spans 11 amino acids. The germline gives CDR1 DFQATT, CDR2 SNEGSKA (reference sequence). J lost 9 bases, V lost 3 bases, and 0 bases had no gene match. The CDR3 spells CSARDRGPQHF. CDR3 sequence (DNA): TGCAGTGCTAGGGACAGGGGGCCCCAGCATTTT.

This clonotype appeared many times. The chain is built from TRBV12-3 or TRBV12-4 and TRBJ1-1; D perhaps matches TRBD1 (6 bases). The CDR3 spans 16 residues. V shed 3 bases and J shed 0 bases, with 14 bases lying between them. Here the CDR3 reads CASSFSGGSLNTEAFF. For the CDR3, the DNA is TGTGCCAGCAGTTTTTCCGGGGGCTCACTGAACACTGAAGCTTTCTTT.

This clonotype was picked up a small number of times. The genes are TRBV7-6 and TRBJ2-5, with TRBD2 matching over 10 bases. J was trimmed by 2 bases and V by 5 bases; bases with no gene match: 11. The V gene's germline CDR1 is SGHVS and CDR2 FNYEAQ. The CDR3 contains 17 residues. The CDR3 nucleotides read TGTGCCAGCAGCCCACGCGGACTAGCGGTTATTCAAGAGACCCAGTACTTC. Its translation is CASSPRGLAVIQETQYF.